This is a list of T cell receptor beta chains from one sample in a study of beta chain features in type 1 diabetes. Assay: immunoSEQ multiplex PCR; the TCRdb copy retains only in-frame clones and omits some. The sample lists approximately 170,000 clones; roughly 8% were seen once. Sample: central memory CD4+ T cells from blood. The receptor set was obtained from a woman between 35 and 50 years old with type 1 diabetes. Both conserved end residues are part of each CDR3. A D gene is named only where the DNA matches it firmly. For some rows the clone size is stated as once, few or many, or as a class when expanded; others skip it.

>TRBV5-1|TRBD1|TRBJ1-2|few
CASSATGQGAQGYTF
TGCGCCAGCAGCGCGACGGGACAGGGGGCGCAGGGCTACACCTTC
>TRBV9|.|TRBJ1-4|few
CASSVQGRAQAGEKLFF
TGTGCCAGCAGCGTTCAAGGGAGAGCGCAGGCGGGGGAAAAACTGTTTTTT
>TRBV7-9|.|TRBJ2-5|few
CASSLAREGTQYF
TGTGCCAGCAGCTTAGCCAGGGAAGGGACCCAGTACTTC
>TRBV11-2|.|TRBJ2-1|.
CASSQRASVEQFF
TGTGCCAGCAGCCAGAGGGCTAGCGTTGAGCAGTTCTTC
>TRBV28|TRBD1|TRBJ1-1|.
CASSRYVGTGEAFF
TGTGCCAGCAGTAGATACGTAGGGACAGGGGAAGCTTTCTTT
>TRBV2|TRBD1|TRBJ2-7|.
CASNRDRGPYEQYF
TGTGCCAGCAATCGTGACAGGGGGCCCTACGAGCAGTACTTC
>TRBV10-3|.|TRBJ2-7|.
CAISESTGGLDYEQYF
TGTGCCATCAGTGAGTCGACAGGCGGGTTGGACTACGAGCAGTACTTC
>TRBV14|TRBD2|TRBJ2-1|few
CASSLPGGGQFF
TGTGCCAGCAGCCTTCCTGGCGGGGGGCAGTTCTTC
>TRBV5-6|TRBD2|TRBJ2-1|few
CASSYRLAGYNEQFF
TGTGCCAGCAGTTACCGACTAGCGGGGTACAATGAGCAGTTCTTC
>TRBV6-6|TRBD1|TRBJ1-6|.
CASSAPGQGLHF
TGTGCCAGCAGTGCCCCGGGACAGGGACTCCACTTT
>TRBV19|TRBD2|TRBJ2-1|few
CASSKVAGGGNEQFF
TGTGCCAGTAGTAAGGTAGCGGGGGGGGGCAATGAGCAGTTCTTC
>TRBV14|.|TRBJ2-1|few
CASSQDGWSSYNEQFF
TGTGCCAGCAGCCAAGACGGCTGGAGCTCCTACAATGAGCAGTTCTTC
>TRBV7-3|TRBD1|TRBJ1-2|.
CASSRDRGNYGYTF
TGTGCCAGCAGCCGGGACAGGGGGAACTATGGCTACACCTTC
>TRBV7-9|.|TRBJ1-2|.
CASSRLTLNYGYTF
TGTGCCAGCAGCCGCCTGACATTAAACTATGGCTACACCTTC
>TRBV2|TRBD1|TRBJ2-5|.
CASSYLTGDGTQYF
TGTGCCAGCAGTTATTTGACAGGGGACGGGACCCAGTACTTC